This is a list of T cell receptor beta chains from one sample in a study of cytomegalovirus exposure and HLA in healthy donors. Data came from immunoSEQ multiplex PCR; TCRdb stores just in-frame clones and leaves some out. The sample lists under 200,000 clones, 81% occurring once. The sequenced sample consisted of PBMCs. These receptors all come from a woman aged 18-29 years in good health and CMV-seropositive. The CDR3 runs from the conserved cysteine through the conserved F or W. Each record gives: J gene, clone size, D gene, V gene, CDR3 protein, CDR3 DNA. A D gene is named only where the DNA matches it firmly. Only part of the rows carry a size: once, few, many, or a class if the clone is expanded.

J gene: TRBJ2-2; clone size: -; D gene: TRBD2; V gene: TRBV2; CDR3 protein: CASRGLAGGLTGELFF; CDR3 DNA: TGTGCCAGCAGAGGACTAGCGGGGGGGCTCACCGGGGAGCTGTTTTTT
J gene: TRBJ2-1; clone size: -; D gene: TRBD2; V gene: TRBV10-1; CDR3 protein: CASSGLAGSFF; CDR3 DNA: TGCGCCAGCAGCGGACTAGCGGGGTCCTTCTTC
J gene: TRBJ1-3; clone size: -; D gene: -; V gene: TRBV4-2; CDR3 protein: CASSQSHTGLLISGNTIYF; CDR3 DNA: TGTGCCAGCAGCCAGTCCCATACAGGCTTACTGATCTCTGGAAACACCATATATTTT
J gene: TRBJ2-1; clone size: -; D gene: -; V gene: TRBV11-3; CDR3 protein: CASSRGDHLEQFF; CDR3 DNA: TGTGCCAGCAGCCGGGGAGATCACCTTGAGCAGTTCTTC
J gene: TRBJ1-6; clone size: once; D gene: TRBD1; V gene: TRBV9; CDR3 protein: CASRGQGGGSPLHF; CDR3 DNA: TGTGCCAGCAGAGGACAGGGGGGAGGATCACCCCTCCACTTT
J gene: TRBJ2-3; clone size: few; D gene: -; V gene: TRBV7-9; CDR3 protein: CASSPDSTSSTDTQYF; CDR3 DNA: TGTGCCAGCAGCCCGGACTCGACATCTAGCACAGATACGCAGTATTTT
J gene: TRBJ1-5; clone size: -; D gene: TRBD1; V gene: TRBV19; CDR3 protein: CASSINGRGSHQPQHF; CDR3 DNA: TGTGCCAGTAGTATTAACGGCAGGGGGTCCCATCAGCCCCAGCATTTT
J gene: TRBJ2-7; clone size: -; D gene: -; V gene: TRBV28; CDR3 protein: CASRIRTAGEQYF; CDR3 DNA: TGTGCCAGCAGAATCCGGACAGCTGGGGAGCAGTACTTC
J gene: TRBJ1-2; clone size: -; D gene: -; V gene: TRBV4-2; CDR3 protein: CASSQEPSRGYGYTF; CDR3 DNA: TGTGCCAGCAGCCAAGAGCCCTCCAGGGGATATGGCTACACCTTC
J gene: TRBJ1-4; clone size: -; D gene: TRBD1; V gene: TRBV11-3; CDR3 protein: CASSTSPARTGCNEKLFF; CDR3 DNA: TGTGCCAGCAGCACCTCCCCGGCTAGGACAGGGTGTAATGAAAAACTGTTTTTT
J gene: TRBJ2-5; clone size: -; D gene: TRBD2; V gene: TRBV2; CDR3 protein: CASKEHDSGGAGETQYF; CDR3 DNA: TGTGCCAGCAAAGAACATGATAGCGGGGGGGCAGGGGAGACCCAGTACTTC
J gene: TRBJ1-2; clone size: -; D gene: -; V gene: TRBV14; CDR3 protein: CASSQVNSPGYTF; CDR3 DNA: TGTGCCAGCAGCCAAGTGAATAGCCCTGGCTACACCTTC
J gene: TRBJ1-2; clone size: few; D gene: -; V gene: TRBV21-1; CDR3 protein: CASSKEGGEGRILGNYGYTF; CDR3 DNA: TGTGCCAGCAGCAAAGAGGGGGGGGAGGGGAGGATCTTGGGGAACTATGGCTACACCTTC
J gene: TRBJ2-1; clone size: -; D gene: TRBD2; V gene: TRBV4-1; CDR3 protein: CASSQGSGGLDNEQFF; CDR3 DNA: TGCGCCAGCAGCCAAGGTAGCGGGGGCTTAGACAATGAGCAGTTCTTC
J gene: TRBJ2-3; clone size: -; D gene: TRBD2; V gene: TRBV5-4; CDR3 protein: CASSLGTSPEPQYF; CDR3 DNA: TGTGCCAGCAGCTTGGGGACTAGCCCGGAGCCGCAGTATTTT
J gene: TRBJ1-1; clone size: -; D gene: -; V gene: TRBV30; CDR3 protein: CAWTIPGITEAFF; CDR3 DNA: TGTGCCTGGACCATCCCAGGGATCACTGAAGCTTTCTTT
J gene: TRBJ2-1; clone size: -; D gene: -; V gene: TRBV5-4; CDR3 protein: CASSFWVGNGQFF; CDR3 DNA: TGTGCCAGCAGCTTTTGGGTGGGCAATGGGCAGTTCTTC
J gene: TRBJ2-7; clone size: -; D gene: TRBD1; V gene: TRBV6-5; CDR3 protein: CASSKDRGLYEQYF; CDR3 DNA: TGTGCCAGCAGTAAAGACAGGGGACTCTACGAGCAGTACTTC
J gene: TRBJ2-3; clone size: few; D gene: TRBD2; V gene: TRBV11-1; CDR3 protein: CASSSRTSGTSTDTQYF; CDR3 DNA: TGTGCCAGCAGCTCAAGGACTAGCGGAACTAGCACAGATACGCAGTATTTT
J gene: TRBJ2-3; clone size: few; D gene: TRBD1; V gene: TRBV30; CDR3 protein: CAWRDRGTDTQYF; CDR3 DNA: TGTGCCTGGAGGGACAGGGGCACAGATACGCAGTATTTT
J gene: TRBJ1-6; clone size: -; D gene: -; V gene: TRBV30; CDR3 protein: CAERATEAGPLHF; CDR3 DNA: TGTGCCGAGAGGGCCACAGAGGCAGGTCCCCTCCACTTT
J gene: TRBJ2-7; clone size: few; D gene: TRBD2; V gene: TRBV12-5; CDR3 protein: CASGLGSGGEDEQYF; CDR3 DNA: TGTGCTAGTGGTTTGGGTAGCGGGGGGGAGGACGAGCAGTACTTC
J gene: TRBJ1-4; clone size: -; D gene: -; V gene: TRBV7-9; CDR3 protein: CASSSAGGLATNEKLFF; CDR3 DNA: TGTGCCAGCAGCTCAGCTGGGGGACTGGCAACTAATGAAAAACTGTTTTTT
J gene: TRBJ2-3; clone size: -; D gene: -; V gene: TRBV6-5; CDR3 protein: CAVRVSDTQYF; CDR3 DNA: TGTGCCGTCAGGGTTTCAGATACGCAGTATTTT
J gene: TRBJ2-2; clone size: -; D gene: -; V gene: TRBV10-3; CDR3 protein: CAISGKGRQEFTGELFF; CDR3 DNA: TGTGCCATCAGTGGGAAGGGACGACAGGAATTCACCGGGGAGCTGTTTTTT
J gene: TRBJ2-4; clone size: few; D gene: -; V gene: TRBV5-1; CDR3 protein: CASSSPGKNIQYF; CDR3 DNA: TGCGCCAGCAGCTCACCGGGCAAAAACATTCAGTACTTC
J gene: TRBJ2-2; clone size: -; D gene: TRBD2; V gene: TRBV6-4; CDR3 protein: CASSGTSTGELFF; CDR3 DNA: TGTGCCAGCAGTGGGACTAGCACCGGGGAGCTGTTTTTT
J gene: TRBJ1-3; clone size: -; D gene: -; V gene: TRBV28; CDR3 protein: CASSLGGLTSGNTIYF; CDR3 DNA: TGTGCCAGCAGTTTGGGGGGACTGACCTCTGGAAACACCATATATTTT
J gene: TRBJ2-7; clone size: -; D gene: -; V gene: TRBV7-3; CDR3 protein: CASSFADSRGYEQYF; CDR3 DNA: TGTGCCAGCAGCTTCGCAGACAGTAGGGGCTACGAGCAGTACTTC
J gene: TRBJ1-4; clone size: -; D gene: -; V gene: TRBV6-5; CDR3 protein: CASMSEVELFF; CDR3 DNA: TGTGCCAGCATGTCCGAGGTTGAACTGTTTTTT
J gene: TRBJ2-2; clone size: once; D gene: -; V gene: TRBV4-1; CDR3 protein: CASSQGWGDTGELFF; CDR3 DNA: TGCGCCAGCAGCCAAGGGTGGGGGGACACCGGGGAGCTGTTTTTT
J gene: TRBJ1-1; clone size: -; D gene: -; V gene: TRBV11-2; CDR3 protein: CASSPGRGRGTEAFF; CDR3 DNA: TGTGCCAGCAGCCCCGGGCGGGGCAGAGGAACTGAAGCTTTCTTT
J gene: TRBJ2-3; clone size: -; D gene: -; V gene: TRBV7-7; CDR3 protein: CASSLALGSDTQYF; CDR3 DNA: TGTGCCAGCAGCTTAGCACTAGGTTCGGATACGCAGTATTTT
J gene: TRBJ2-3; clone size: few; D gene: TRBD1; V gene: TRBV7-9; CDR3 protein: CASSPRTGSTDTQYF; CDR3 DNA: TGTGCCAGCAGCCCCAGGACAGGTAGCACAGATACGCAGTATTTT
J gene: TRBJ2-5; clone size: -; D gene: -; V gene: TRBV4-1; CDR3 protein: CASSQSDSLVETQYF; CDR3 DNA: TGCGCCAGCAGCCAATCAGACTCGCTGGTGGAGACCCAGTACTTC
J gene: TRBJ1-2; clone size: -; D gene: TRBD1; V gene: TRBV6-4; CDR3 protein: CASSQQGQSSGGYTF; CDR3 DNA: TGTGCCAGCAGTCAACAGGGACAGTCGTCGGGGGGCTACACCTTC
J gene: TRBJ2-7; clone size: -; D gene: -; V gene: TRBV28; CDR3 protein: CASSLVTGTYNYEQYF; CDR3 DNA: TGTGCCAGCAGTTTAGTCACAGGGACCTACAACTACGAGCAGTACTTC
J gene: TRBJ2-2; clone size: few; D gene: TRBD2; V gene: TRBV7-9; CDR3 protein: CASSARRTSGGGYTGELFF; CDR3 DNA: TGTGCCAGCAGCGCGCGCCGGACTAGCGGGGGGGGCTACACCGGGGAGCTGTTTTTT
J gene: TRBJ2-7; clone size: -; D gene: -; V gene: TRBV2; CDR3 protein: CASSLSYEQYF; CDR3 DNA: TGTGCCAGCAGTCTAAGCTACGAGCAGTACTTC
J gene: TRBJ1-1; clone size: -; D gene: -; V gene: TRBV27; CDR3 protein: CASSLAGVLPEAFF; CDR3 DNA: TGTGCCAGCAGTTTGGCAGGGGTATTACCTGAAGCTTTCTTT
J gene: TRBJ2-7; clone size: -; D gene: TRBD2; V gene: TRBV6-1; CDR3 protein: CASRPGLAAEQYF; CDR3 DNA: TGTGCCAGCAGGCCCGGACTAGCGGCTGAGCAGTACTTC
J gene: TRBJ2-3; clone size: -; D gene: TRBD2; V gene: TRBV11-3; CDR3 protein: CASSLASGGTDTQYF; CDR3 DNA: TGTGCCAGCAGCTTAGCCAGCGGGGGCACAGATACGCAGTATTTT
J gene: TRBJ1-1; clone size: -; D gene: -; V gene: TRBV2; CDR3 protein: CASRNQIQNTEAFF; CDR3 DNA: TGTGCCAGCAGGAACCAGATCCAGAACACTGAAGCTTTCTTT
J gene: TRBJ1-1; clone size: -; D gene: -; V gene: TRBV6-1; CDR3 protein: CASSEMTGPNTEAFF; CDR3 DNA: TGTGCCAGCAGTGAAATGACAGGTCCTAACACTGAAGCTTTCTTT
J gene: TRBJ2-3; clone size: -; D gene: TRBD2; V gene: TRBV6-6; CDR3 protein: CAVKKGTSGTDTQYF; CDR3 DNA: TGTGCAGTCAAAAAGGGGACTAGCGGCACAGATACGCAGTATTTT
J gene: TRBJ1-6; clone size: -; D gene: TRBD1; V gene: TRBV6-1; CDR3 protein: CASSEAGGFYNSPLHF; CDR3 DNA: TGTGCCAGCAGTGAAGCAGGGGGCTTCTATAATTCACCCCTCCACTTT
J gene: TRBJ2-2; clone size: -; D gene: -; V gene: TRBV6-5; CDR3 protein: CASSLSNTGELFF; CDR3 DNA: TGTGCCAGCAGTTTGTCTAACACCGGGGAGCTGTTTTTT
J gene: TRBJ2-3; clone size: -; D gene: TRBD2; V gene: TRBV15; CDR3 protein: CATSRGFYGGAGIHTDTQYF; CDR3 DNA: TGTGCCACCAGCAGAGGTTTTTACGGGGGGGCGGGTATCCACACAGATACGCAGTATTTT
J gene: TRBJ2-3; clone size: -; D gene: TRBD2; V gene: TRBV18; CDR3 protein: CASSPPSGGAPDTQYF; CDR3 DNA: TGTGCCAGCTCCCCCCCTAGCGGGGGGGCCCCAGATACGCAGTATTTT
J gene: TRBJ2-7; clone size: many; D gene: TRBD1; V gene: TRBV6-1; CDR3 protein: CASSDLRQGVNYEQYF; CDR3 DNA: TGTGCCAGCAGTGATCTACGACAGGGGGTAAACTACGAGCAGTACTTC
J gene: TRBJ1-2; clone size: once; D gene: TRBD1; V gene: TRBV7-2; CDR3 protein: CASSLGGTGNYGYTF; CDR3 DNA: TGTGCCAGCAGCTTAGGGGGGACAGGGAACTATGGCTACACCTTC
J gene: TRBJ2-2; clone size: once; D gene: TRBD2; V gene: TRBV6-5; CDR3 protein: CASSERGFTGELFF; CDR3 DNA: TGTGCCAGCAGTGAGCGGGGGTTCACCGGGGAGCTGTTTTTT
J gene: TRBJ1-2; clone size: -; D gene: -; V gene: TRBV15; CDR3 protein: CATRGYTF; CDR3 DNA: TGTGCCACCCGGGGCTACACCTTC
J gene: TRBJ1-5; clone size: -; D gene: -; V gene: TRBV4-3; CDR3 protein: CASSQEVTGHQPQHF; CDR3 DNA: TGCGCCAGCAGCCAAGAAGTCACAGGGCATCAGCCCCAGCATTTT
J gene: TRBJ1-4; clone size: -; D gene: -; V gene: TRBV4-3; CDR3 protein: CASSQLNRATNEKLFF; CDR3 DNA: TGCGCCAGCAGCCAACTCAACAGGGCTACTAATGAAAAACTGTTTTTT
J gene: TRBJ1-2; clone size: -; D gene: -; V gene: TRBV16; CDR3 protein: CASSLRTVPRSF; CDR3 DNA: TGTGCCAGCAGCCTACGGACAGTGCCAAGAAGCTTC
J gene: TRBJ1-5; clone size: -; D gene: -; V gene: TRBV6-6; CDR3 protein: CASGSGLNQPQHF; CDR3 DNA: TGTGCCAGCGGCTCGGGATTAAATCAGCCCCAGCATTTT